Sequencing of this T cell receptor beta chain was carried out in a study of regulatory T cells in long-lasting Graves disease. The time point denotes: newly diagnosed GD, antithyroid drugs for less than 3 months. The TCR library was prepared using RNA isolated from PBMCs. Libraries of TCR beta came from iRepertoire HTBI primers plus Arm-PCR of CDR3 regions. In TCRdb, the multiplex PCR reads were re-called with MiXCR into one record per CDR3 protein. Here the sample spans 680,000 or so distinct CDR3 sequences, 16% being singletons. The CDR3 length is 15 residues. Between the trimmed V and J ends, which lost 7 bases and 4 bases, there was a span of 20 bases. Germline lookup yields CDR1 LNHDA and CDR2 SQIVND (reference sequence). The same sample was also studied in work on T cells in Graves' hyperthyroidism and ophthalmopathy. From that second work: Stable Graves' hyperthyroidism denoted no ophthalmopathy progression over 18 months.

The sample here was peripheral blood mononuclear cells (PBMCs), taken at new diagnosis, from a patient treated with antithyroid drugs. V usage is TRBV19 and J usage is TRBJ2-7; TRBD1 might be the D (6 bases). The sequence was obtained from a woman aged 25-40 years with Graves disease. The CDR3 reads CASTPGHTKRYEQYF. CDR3 bases: TGTGCCAGTACGCCGGGACACACAAAGAGGTACGAGCAGTACTTC. Based on the CDR3 plus reference TRBV19 and TRBJ2-7, the full variable domain is DGGITQSPKYLFRKEGQNVTLSCEQNLNHDAMYWYRQDPGQGLRLIYYSQIVNDFQKGDIAEGYSVSREKKESFPLTVTSAQKNPTAFYLCASTPGHTKRYEQYFGPGTRLTVT.